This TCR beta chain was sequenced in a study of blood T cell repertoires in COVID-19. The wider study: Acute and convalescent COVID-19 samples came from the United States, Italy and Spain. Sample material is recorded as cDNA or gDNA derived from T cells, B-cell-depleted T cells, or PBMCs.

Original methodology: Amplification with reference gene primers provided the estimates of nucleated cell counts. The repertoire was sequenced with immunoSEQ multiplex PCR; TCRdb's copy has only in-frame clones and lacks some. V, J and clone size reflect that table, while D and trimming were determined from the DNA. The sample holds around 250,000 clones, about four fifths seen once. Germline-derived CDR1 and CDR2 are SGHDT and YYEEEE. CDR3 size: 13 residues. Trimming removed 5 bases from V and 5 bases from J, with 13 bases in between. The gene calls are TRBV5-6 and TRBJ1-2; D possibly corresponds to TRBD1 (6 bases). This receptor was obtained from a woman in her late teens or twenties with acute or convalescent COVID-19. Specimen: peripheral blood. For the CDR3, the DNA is TGTGCCAGCAGTTTAAACAGGGTTTATGGCTACACCTTC. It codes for CASSLNRVYGYTF.